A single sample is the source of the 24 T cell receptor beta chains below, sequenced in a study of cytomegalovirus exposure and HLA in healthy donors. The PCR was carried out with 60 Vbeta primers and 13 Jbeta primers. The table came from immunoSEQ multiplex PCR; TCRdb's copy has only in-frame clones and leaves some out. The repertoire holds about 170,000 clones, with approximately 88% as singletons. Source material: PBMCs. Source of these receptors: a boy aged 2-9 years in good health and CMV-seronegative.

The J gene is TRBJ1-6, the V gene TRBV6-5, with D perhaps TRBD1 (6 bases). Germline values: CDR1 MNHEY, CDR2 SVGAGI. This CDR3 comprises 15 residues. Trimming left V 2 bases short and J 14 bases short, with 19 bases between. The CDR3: CASSYAPVGAGALHF. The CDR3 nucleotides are TGTGCCAGCAGTTACGCTCCGGTGGGGGCGGGAGCCCTCCACTTT.

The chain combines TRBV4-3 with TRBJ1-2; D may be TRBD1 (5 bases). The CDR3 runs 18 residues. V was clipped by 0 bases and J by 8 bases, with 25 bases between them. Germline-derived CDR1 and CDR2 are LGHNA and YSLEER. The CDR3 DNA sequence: TGCGCCAGCAGCCAAGATTCACCCCGAACAGGTCCTTCTGACGGCTACACCTTC. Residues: CASSQDSPRTGPSDGYTF.

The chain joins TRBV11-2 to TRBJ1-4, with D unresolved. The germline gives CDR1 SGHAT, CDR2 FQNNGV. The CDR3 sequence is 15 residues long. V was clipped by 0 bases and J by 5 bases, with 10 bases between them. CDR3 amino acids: CASSLDRGGNEKLFF. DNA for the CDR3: TGTGCCAGCAGCTTAGACCGGGGAGGAAATGAAAAACTGTTTTTT. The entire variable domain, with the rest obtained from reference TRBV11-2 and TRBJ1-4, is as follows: EAGVAQSPRYKIIEKRQSVAFWCNPISGHATLYWYQQILGQGPKLLIQFQNNGVVDDSQLPKDRFSAERLKGVDSTLKIQPAKLEDSAVYLCASSLDRGGNEKLFFGSGTQLSVL.

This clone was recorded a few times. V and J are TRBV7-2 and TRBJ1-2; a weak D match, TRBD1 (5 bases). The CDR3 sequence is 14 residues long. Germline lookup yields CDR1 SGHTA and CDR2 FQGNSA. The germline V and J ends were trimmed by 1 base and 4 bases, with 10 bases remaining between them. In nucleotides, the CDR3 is TGTGCCAGCAGCTTAGAGGGGATGGCCTATGGCTACACCTTC. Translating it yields CASSLEGMAYGYTF.

The CDR3 DNA is TGTGCCAGCAGCATCAGAGGGACTAGCAATTTCACAGATACGCAGTATTTT. Amino acid sequence: CASSIRGTSNFTDTQYF. The genes are TRBV7-9 and TRBJ2-3; 9 positions match TRBD2. CDR1 is SEHNR and CDR2 is FQNEAQ in the germline V gene (reference sequence). The V segment lost 5 bases and the J segment 2 bases; nucleotides outside the gene matches: 11. The CDR3 extends over 17 amino acids.

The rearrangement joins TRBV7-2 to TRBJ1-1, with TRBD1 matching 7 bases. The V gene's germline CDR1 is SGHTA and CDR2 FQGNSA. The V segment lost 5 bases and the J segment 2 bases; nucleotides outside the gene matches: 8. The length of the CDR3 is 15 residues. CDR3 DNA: TGTGCCAGCAGCGGGTCCGGGACAGTTAACACTGAAGCTTTCTTT. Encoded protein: CASSGSGTVNTEAFF.

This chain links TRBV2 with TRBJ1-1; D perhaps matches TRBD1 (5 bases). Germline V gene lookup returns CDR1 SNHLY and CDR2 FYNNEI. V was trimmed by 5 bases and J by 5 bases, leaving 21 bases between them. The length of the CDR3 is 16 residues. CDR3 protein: CASSFELGRGRTEAFF. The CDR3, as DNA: TGTGCCAGCAGTTTTGAATTGGGTAGGGGCAGGACTGAAGCTTTCTTT.

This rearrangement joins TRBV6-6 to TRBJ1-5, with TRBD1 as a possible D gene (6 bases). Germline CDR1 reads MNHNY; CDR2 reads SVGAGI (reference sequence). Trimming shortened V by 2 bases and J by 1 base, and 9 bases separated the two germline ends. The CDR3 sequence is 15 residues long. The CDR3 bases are TGTGCCAGCAGTTACGGGGGCGCGAGCAATCAGCCCCAGCATTTT. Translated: CASSYGGASNQPQHF.

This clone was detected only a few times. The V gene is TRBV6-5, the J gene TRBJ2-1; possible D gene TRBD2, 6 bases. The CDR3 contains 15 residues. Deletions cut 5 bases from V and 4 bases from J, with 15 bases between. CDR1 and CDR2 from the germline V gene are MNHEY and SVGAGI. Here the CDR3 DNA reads TGTGCCAGCAGTACTCCCGGGACTCAGTACAATGAGCAGTTCTTC. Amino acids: CASSTPGTQYNEQFF.

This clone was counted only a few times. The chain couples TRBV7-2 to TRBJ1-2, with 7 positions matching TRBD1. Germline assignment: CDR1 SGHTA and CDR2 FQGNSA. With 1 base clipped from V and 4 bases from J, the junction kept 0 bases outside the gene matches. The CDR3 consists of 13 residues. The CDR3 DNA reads TGTGCCAGCAGCTTAGGACAGGGCTATGGCTACACCTTC. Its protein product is CASSLGQGYGYTF.

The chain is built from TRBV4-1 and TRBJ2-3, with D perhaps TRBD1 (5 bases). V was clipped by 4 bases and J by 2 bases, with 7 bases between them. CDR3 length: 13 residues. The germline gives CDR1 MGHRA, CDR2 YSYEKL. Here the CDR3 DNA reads TGCGCCAGCAGCCTGGACAACACAGATACGCAGTATTTT. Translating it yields CASSLDNTDTQYF.

In DNA form, the CDR3 reads TGTGCCAGCAGCTGGGGATGGACAGGCGGAGAGACCCAGTACTTC. Translated: CASSWGWTGGETQYF. The chain links TRBV5-5 to TRBJ2-5, with 7 bases identical to TRBD1. With V trimmed by 3 bases and J by 4 bases, 9 bases remained unmatched. Germline values: CDR1 SGHKS, CDR2 YYEKEE (reference sequence). The CDR3 extends over 15 amino acids.

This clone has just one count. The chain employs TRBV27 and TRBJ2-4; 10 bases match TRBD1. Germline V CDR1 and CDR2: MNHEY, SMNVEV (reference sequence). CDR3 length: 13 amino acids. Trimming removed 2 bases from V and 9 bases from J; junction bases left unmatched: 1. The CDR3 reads CASSLDRGRIQYF. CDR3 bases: TGTGCCAGCAGTTTAGACAGGGGGCGCATTCAGTACTTC.

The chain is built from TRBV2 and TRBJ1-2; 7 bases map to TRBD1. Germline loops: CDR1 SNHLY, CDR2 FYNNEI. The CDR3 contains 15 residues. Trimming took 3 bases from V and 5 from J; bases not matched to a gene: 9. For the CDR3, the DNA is TGTGCCAGCAGTGAGGGGACAGCCCGACTTTATGGCTACACCTTC. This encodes CASSEGTARLYGYTF.

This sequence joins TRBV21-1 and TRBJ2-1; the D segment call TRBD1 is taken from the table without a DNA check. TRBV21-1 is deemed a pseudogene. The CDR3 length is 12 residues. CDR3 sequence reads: CASSQQGNEQFF. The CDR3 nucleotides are TGTGCCAGCAGCCAACAGGGGAATGAGCAGTTCTTC.

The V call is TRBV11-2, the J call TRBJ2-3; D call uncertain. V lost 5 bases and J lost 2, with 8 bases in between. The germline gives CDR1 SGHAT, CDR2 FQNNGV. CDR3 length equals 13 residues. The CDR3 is CASSLSITDTQYF. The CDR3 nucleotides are TGTGCCAGCAGCCTCAGTATCACAGATACGCAGTATTTT.

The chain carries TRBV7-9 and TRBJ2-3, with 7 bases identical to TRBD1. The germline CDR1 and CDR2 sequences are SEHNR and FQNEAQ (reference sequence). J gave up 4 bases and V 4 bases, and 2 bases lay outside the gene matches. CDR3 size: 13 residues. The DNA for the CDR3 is TGTGCCAGCAGCTCAGGGACAGCAGATACGCAGTATTTT. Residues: CASSSGTADTQYF.

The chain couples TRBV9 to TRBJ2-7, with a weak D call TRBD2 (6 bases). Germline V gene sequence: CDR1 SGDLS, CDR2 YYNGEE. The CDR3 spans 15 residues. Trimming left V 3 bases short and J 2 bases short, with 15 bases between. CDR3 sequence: CASSGGDGGAYEQYF. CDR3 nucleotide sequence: TGTGCCAGCAGCGGGGGGGATGGCGGGGCCTACGAGCAGTACTTC.

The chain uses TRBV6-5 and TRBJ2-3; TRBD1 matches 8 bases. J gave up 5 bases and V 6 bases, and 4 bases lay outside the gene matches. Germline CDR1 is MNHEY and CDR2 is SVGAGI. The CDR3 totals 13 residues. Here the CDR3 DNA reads TGTGCCAGCAGGGGGACAGGTCAAGATACGCAGTATTTT. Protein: CASRGTGQDTQYF.

The CDR3 loop is CATRTPNSGNTIYF. The CDR3 DNA reads TGTGCCACCCGGACACCCAACTCTGGAAACACCATATATTTT. The chain combines TRBV6-5 with TRBJ1-3; weak D call: TRBD1 (5 bases). The V end was cut by 10 bases, the J end by 0 bases, with 13 bases between. Germline-derived CDR1 and CDR2 are MNHEY and SVGAGI. This CDR3 spans 14 amino acids.

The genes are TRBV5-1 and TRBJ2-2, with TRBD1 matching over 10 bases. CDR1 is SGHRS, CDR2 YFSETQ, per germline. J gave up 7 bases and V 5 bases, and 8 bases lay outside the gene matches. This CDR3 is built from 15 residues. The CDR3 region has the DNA TGCGCCAGCAGTCCGGACAGGGGGATGAGCGGGGAGCTGTTTTTT. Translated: CASSPDRGMSGELFF.

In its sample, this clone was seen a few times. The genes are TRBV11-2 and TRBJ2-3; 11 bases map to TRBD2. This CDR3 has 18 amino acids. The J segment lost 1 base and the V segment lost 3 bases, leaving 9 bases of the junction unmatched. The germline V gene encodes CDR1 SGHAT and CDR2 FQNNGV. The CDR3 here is CASSFGGTSGYGTDTQYF. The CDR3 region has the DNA TGTGCCAGCAGCTTCGGAGGGACTAGCGGCTACGGCACAGATACGCAGTATTTT.

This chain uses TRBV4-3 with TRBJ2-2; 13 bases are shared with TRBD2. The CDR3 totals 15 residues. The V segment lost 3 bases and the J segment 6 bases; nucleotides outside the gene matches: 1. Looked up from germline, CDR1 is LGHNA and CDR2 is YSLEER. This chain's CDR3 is CASSQGLAGPGELFF. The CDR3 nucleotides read TGCGCCAGCAGCCAGGGACTAGCGGGACCCGGGGAGCTGTTTTTT.

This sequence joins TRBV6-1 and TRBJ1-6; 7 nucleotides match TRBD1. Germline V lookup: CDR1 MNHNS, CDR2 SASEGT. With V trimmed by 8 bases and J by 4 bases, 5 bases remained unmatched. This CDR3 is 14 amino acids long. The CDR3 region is CASETGPYNSPLHF. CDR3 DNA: TGTGCCAGCGAGACAGGGCCGTATAATTCACCCCTCCACTTT.